Below, 22 T cell receptor beta chains from the same sample are listed, as sequenced in a study of blood T cell repertoires in COVID-19. Sequenced by immunoSEQ multiplex PCR; TCRdb stores in-frame clones only, minus some. The repertoire has approximately 97,000 clones, around nine tenths of them found once; the top ten carry 1.5% to 2.5%. The sample consisted of peripheral blood. These receptor sequences come from a woman between 45 and 60 years old with COVID-19, enrolled during active disease.

This clone was counted a single time. The chain is built from TRBV19 and TRBJ2-2, with 8 bases lining up with TRBD1. Trimming cost V 3 bases and J 4 bases; bases outside gene matches: 4. The CDR3 has 15 residues. Germline CDR1 is LNHDA and CDR2 is SQIVND (reference sequence). The CDR3 DNA reads as TGTGCCAGTAGTATGGACAGGGTAGCCACCGGGGAGCTGTTTTTT. Protein: CASSMDRVATGELFF. Full variable domain (remainder filled in from reference TRBV19 and TRBJ2-2): DGGITQSPKYLFRKEGQNVTLSCEQNLNHDAMYWYRQDPGQGLRLIYYSQIVNDFQKGDIAEGYSVSREKKESFPLTVTSAQKNPTAFYLCASSMDRVATGELFFGEGSRLTVL.

DNA for the CDR3: TGCGCCAGCAGCCCCGGGTGGACAGACTATAATTCACCCCTCCACTTT. Its translation is CASSPGWTDYNSPLHF. The rearrangement links TRBV5-1 to TRBJ1-6; D is possibly TRBD1 (6 bases). Trimming pared 4 bases from V and 3 bases from J, leaving 14 bases between. The CDR3 spans 16 residues. The germline gives CDR1 SGHRS, CDR2 YFSETQ.

The chain joins TRBV28 to TRBJ1-2; perhaps TRBD1 as D (5 bases). V shed 3 bases and J shed 5 bases, with 10 bases lying between them. Germline-derived CDR1 and CDR2 are MDHEN and SYDVKM. The CDR3 runs to 13 residues. CDR3 region: CASSFDGGYGYTF. The CDR3 nucleotides read TGTGCCAGCAGTTTCGACGGGGGTTATGGCTACACCTTC.

The chain's CDR3 is CASSPPTGIGLGYTF. The CDR3 coding sequence is TGTGCCAGCAGCCCCCCGACAGGGATAGGGCTTGGCTACACCTTC. This chain links TRBV11-2 with TRBJ1-2; 7 bases are a match to TRBD1. The CDR3 has 15 amino acids. The V segment lost 5 bases and the J segment 7 bases; nucleotides outside the gene matches: 13. Germline V gene data show CDR1 as SGHAT and CDR2 as FQNNGV.

The chain carries TRBV7-2 and TRBJ2-3, with 10 bases lining up with TRBD2. Germline V lookup: CDR1 SGHTA, CDR2 FQGNSA. This CDR3 is built from 16 residues. V shed 1 base and J 5 bases; nucleotides not matched to a gene: 6. In nucleotides, the CDR3 is TGTGCCAGCAGCTTAGAGAAGCGGGGGGGCGTAGATACGCAGTATTTT. Protein sequence: CASSLEKRGGVDTQYF. Together with reference TRBV7-2 and TRBJ2-3, the CDR3 gives the full variable domain: GAGVSQSPSNKVTEKGKDVELRCDPISGHTALYWYRQSLGQGLEFLIYFQGNSAPDKSGLPSDRFSAERTGGSVSTLTIQRTQQEDSAVYLCASSLEKRGGVDTQYFGPGTRLTVL.

The J gene is TRBJ2-7, the V gene TRBV30, with 7 bases lining up with TRBD1. The CDR3 loop spans 12 amino acids. The germline CDR1 and CDR2 sequences are GTSNPN and SVGIG (reference sequence). Trimming took 5 bases from V and 9 from J; bases not matched to a gene: 10. The CDR3 nucleotides are TGTGCCTGGTCCCGACAGGGAAGTAGGCAGTACTTC. Protein product: CAWSRQGSRQYF.

The chain employs TRBV6-9 and TRBJ2-1; maybe TRBD1 (6 bases). Germline V CDR1 and CDR2: MNHGY, SVAAGI. This CDR3 region has 13 residues. Trimming removed 4 bases at V and 10 bases at J, with 14 bases between. CDR3 protein: CASSLFEGDEQFF. CDR3 DNA: TGTGCCAGCAGTTTATTTGAGGGGGACGAGCAGTTCTTC.

The chain couples TRBV19 to TRBJ1-1, with D hard to call. Germline V CDR1 and CDR2: LNHDA, SQIVND (reference sequence). This CDR3 has 14 amino acids. The V end lost 2 bases, the J end lost 8 bases, and 15 bases lay between the germline ends. CDR3: CASSIRALPTEAFF. CDR3 in DNA: TGTGCCAGTAGTATACGAGCCTTACCTACGGAAGCTTTCTTT. Using reference TRBV19 and TRBJ1-1 for the parts outside the CDR3, the full variable domain is DGGITQSPKYLFRKEGQNVTLSCEQNLNHDAMYWYRQDPGQGLRLIYYSQIVNDFQKGDIAEGYSVSREKKESFPLTVTSAQKNPTAFYLCASSIRALPTEAFFGQGTRLTVV.

The rearrangement uses TRBV7-2 and TRBJ1-2; tentatively, D is TRBD1 (5 bases). Trimming removed 5 bases from V and 3 bases from J, with 13 bases in between. CDR3 length: 14 residues. Germline CDR1 and CDR2: SGHTA and FQGNSA. CDR3 sequence: CASSRGEGYYGYTF. CDR3 sequence (DNA): TGTGCCAGCAGCCGGGGGGAGGGCTACTATGGCTACACCTTC.

The rearrangement uses TRBV11-2 and TRBJ2-2, with no clear D. V lost 5 bases to trimming and J lost 0 bases, with 10 bases between them. CDR3 length equals 15 residues. Germline values: CDR1 SGHAT, CDR2 FQNNGV. The CDR3 loop is CASSLAFSNTGELFF. Written as DNA, the CDR3 is TGTGCCAGCAGCCTGGCTTTTTCGAACACCGGGGAGCTGTTTTTT.

The V gene is TRBV19, the J gene TRBJ2-1; D gene uncertain. V dropped 5 bases and J dropped 5 bases, with 13 bases sitting between them. The CDR3 is 14 amino acids. Germline V gene lookup returns CDR1 LNHDA and CDR2 SQIVND (reference sequence). CDR3 DNA: TGTGCCAGTAGTCTCCGGCGAACAGACAATGAGCAGTTCTTC. This codes for CASSLRRTDNEQFF.

The V call is TRBV7-9, the J call TRBJ2-1; 9 nucleotides match TRBD1. V dropped 4 bases and J dropped 0; count of bases not matched to a gene: 7. The CDR3 covers 17 residues. The germline V gene has CDR1 SEHNR and CDR2 FQNEAQ (reference sequence). CDR3 nucleotides: TGTGCCAGCAGCTCGGGACAGGGAACACTCTCCTACAATGAGCAGTTCTTC. Amino acid sequence: CASSSGQGTLSYNEQFF. The entire variable domain, with the rest obtained from reference TRBV7-9 and TRBJ2-1, is as follows: DTGVSQNPRHKITKRGQNVTFRCDPISEHNRLYWYRQTLGQGPEFLTYFQNEAQLEKSRLLSDRFSAERPKGSFSTLEIQRTEQGDSAMYLCASSSGQGTLSYNEQFFGPGTRLTVL.

This sequence joins TRBV19 and TRBJ2-1, with 13 bases identical to TRBD2. This CDR3 contains 15 residues. Trimming cost V 6 bases and J 9 bases; bases outside gene matches: 8. Germline V gene lookup returns CDR1 LNHDA and CDR2 SQIVND (reference sequence). CDR3 amino acids: CASSPLAGGPSEQFF. In nucleotides, the CDR3 is TGTGCCAGTAGCCCACTAGCGGGGGGGCCAAGTGAGCAGTTCTTC.

The chain recombines TRBV27 with TRBJ1-2, with TRBD1 identical over 11 bases. Per the germline V gene, CDR1 is MNHEY and CDR2 is SMNVEV (reference sequence). The CDR3 loop spans 14 amino acids. After removal of 7 bases from V and 6 bases from J, the junction contained 7 bases not matched to a gene. The chain's CDR3 is CASKYGTGGNGYTF. CDR3 coding DNA: TGTGCCAGCAAATACGGGACAGGGGGTAATGGCTACACCTTC.

The J gene is TRBJ1-1, the V gene TRBV5-1; D perhaps matches TRBD1 (5 bases). This CDR3 has 15 amino acids. The germline V and J ends were trimmed by 5 bases and 1 base, with 15 bases remaining between them. Germline values: CDR1 SGHRS, CDR2 YFSETQ. CDR3 loop: CASRSGFRENTEAFF. The CDR3 nucleotides are TGCGCCAGCAGGTCAGGGTTCCGCGAGAACACTGAAGCTTTCTTT.

The chain employs TRBV7-8 and TRBJ1-3, with a weak D call TRBD1 (6 bases). Germline V gene lookup returns CDR1 SGHVS and CDR2 FQNEAQ. V lost 4 bases to trimming and J lost 3 bases, with 19 bases between them. This CDR3 region has 17 residues. The CDR3 DNA reads as TGTGCCAGCAGCTCCCAGACAGCGACAGGACATGGAAACACCATATATTTT. Translating gives CASSSQTATGHGNTIYF.

This chain connects TRBV2 to TRBJ2-1; TRBD2 agrees at 9 bases. This CDR3 region has 15 residues. The V and J ends lost 5 bases and 0 bases, in that order; junction bases with no gene match: 2. Per the germline V gene, CDR1 is SNHLY and CDR2 is FYNNEI. CDR3 nucleotides: TGTGCCAGCAGTCTGACTAGCGGCTCCTACAATGAGCAGTTCTTC. This translates into CASSLTSGSYNEQFF.

This chain uses TRBV27 with TRBJ2-2; possible D gene TRBD1, 5 bases. V lost 10 bases and J 5 bases, leaving 23 bases between the germline ends. This CDR3 is built from 16 residues. Germline lookup yields CDR1 MNHEY and CDR2 SMNVEV (reference sequence). In nucleotides, the CDR3 is TGTGCCAACCCAGAGAATGAGACAGTGTGGACCGGGGAGCTGTTTTTT. It encodes CANPENETVWTGELFF.

This sequence joins TRBV16 and TRBJ2-1; 8 bases match TRBD1. The CDR3 runs to 15 residues. Germline values: CDR1 KGHSY, CDR2 FQNENV. V lost 4 bases to trimming and J lost 6 bases; unmatched junction nucleotides: 8. This CDR3 reads CASSLRTGSGNEQFF. CDR3 sequence (DNA): TGTGCCAGCAGCCTTCGGACAGGGTCAGGCAATGAGCAGTTCTTC.

This clone was found once. The chain combines TRBV19 with TRBJ1-2, with D unclear. The germline V gene encodes CDR1 LNHDA and CDR2 SQIVND (reference sequence). The CDR3 has 12 amino acids. The V end lost 7 bases, the J end lost 8 bases, and 14 bases lay between the germline ends. As DNA, the CDR3 is TGTGCCAGTATTGGGCCCCCCGCGGGCTACACCTTC. Its translation: CASIGPPAGYTF.

This sequence joins TRBV6-5 and TRBJ1-6; D gene ambiguous. From germline, CDR1 is MNHEY and CDR2 SVGAGI. Trimming took off 0 bases at V and 7 bases at J, with 4 bases between the two ends. The CDR3 runs 13 residues. CDR3 DNA sequence: TGTGCCAGCAGTTACTCAGCAAATTCACCCCTCCACTTT. Protein product: CASSYSANSPLHF.

The chain carries TRBV15 and TRBJ1-2, with 7 bases matching TRBD1. Germline V gene data show CDR1 as LNHNV and CDR2 as YYDKDF (reference sequence). The CDR3 length is 14 residues. The trim removed 1 base at V and 7 bases at J, leaving 6 bases unmatched. The CDR3 nucleotides are TGTGCCACCAGCAGAGTAGGGGGCTTTGGTGGCTACACCTTC. It specifies CATSRVGGFGGYTF.